These 5 T cell receptor beta chains originate from one sample sequenced in a study of fetal regulatory T cell absence and autoimmunity. Clones were sequenced by immunoSEQ multiplex PCR, and TCRdb holds only the in-frame ones, with some missing. The data hold tens of thousands of clones, with roughly four fifths observed a single time. The sequenced sample consisted of cord blood. The source is a newborn boy with IPEX syndrome.

The rearrangement uses TRBV7-8 and TRBJ2-3, with 13 nucleotides matching TRBD2. The CDR3 length is 16 residues. J gave up 1 base and V 6 bases, and 4 bases lay outside the gene matches. The V gene's germline CDR1 is SGHVS and CDR2 FQNEAQ. The DNA of the CDR3 is TGTGCCAGCAGGGCCGGACTAGCGGGAGGCACAGATACGCAGTATTTT. Residues: CASRAGLAGGTDTQYF.

V usage is TRBV7-9 and J usage is TRBJ1-5; D unclear. The CDR3 has 12 residues. Trimming took off 1 base at V and 5 bases at J, with 3 bases between the two ends. Germline CDR1 reads SEHNR; CDR2 reads FQNEAQ (reference sequence). Written as DNA, the CDR3 is TGTGCCAGCAGCTTAGAGGATCAGCCCCAGCATTTT. This sequence encodes CASSLEDQPQHF. Using reference TRBV7-9 and TRBJ1-5 for the parts outside the CDR3, the full variable domain is DTGVSQNPRHKITKRGQNVTFRCDPISEHNRLYWYRQTLGQGPEFLTYFQNEAQLEKSRLLSDRFSAERPKGSFSTLEIQRTEQGDSAMYLCASSLEDQPQHFGDGTRLSIL.

J is TRBJ2-3 and V is TRBV4-3; 9 bases agree with TRBD2. With 5 bases clipped from V and 2 bases from J, the junction kept 5 bases outside the gene matches. This CDR3 contains 15 residues. Per germline, CDR1 LGHNA and CDR2 YSLEER. The CDR3 DNA is TGCGCCAGCAGCGGTAGCGGGGGATTCACAGATACGCAGTATTTT. This codes for CASSGSGGFTDTQYF.

The V gene is TRBV27, the J gene TRBJ2-2, with TRBD2 matching over 10 bases. The germline CDR1 and CDR2 sequences are MNHEY and SMNVEV (reference sequence). This CDR3 comprises 16 residues. J lost 7 bases, V lost 3 bases, and 8 bases had no gene match. In DNA, the CDR3 is TGTGCCAGCAGTTTGGTAGCGGGGGGTCGTGGCGGGGAGCTGTTTTTT. Protein product: CASSLVAGGRGGELFF.

V gene TRBV25-1 combines with J gene TRBJ1-1; unclear D gene. Germline V lookup: CDR1 MGHDK, CDR2 SYGVNS. There are 14 residues in the CDR3. Deletions cut 4 bases from V and 2 bases from J, with 11 bases between. The CDR3 region has the DNA TGTGCCAGCAGTGCCGGCCTCACCAACACTGAAGCTTTCTTT. It yields the protein CASSAGLTNTEAFF.